A selection of T cell receptor beta chains follows, all from one sample in a study of cytomegalovirus exposure and HLA in healthy donors. This table comes from immunoSEQ multiplex PCR, and its TCRdb copy is limited to in-frame clones, with some not included. The sample yields more than 65,000 clones, approximately 96% seen once. The sample comprised PBMCs. These receptor sequences come from a woman in her late teens or twenties in good health and CMV-seronegative. Each CDR3 is given with its conserved first and last residue. A D gene is named only where the DNA matches it firmly. Size tells how often a clone was seen (once, few, many) or the class of an expanded clone, and some rows leave it out.

.	once	TRBV7-8	TRBJ2-5	CASRQSETQYF	TGTGCCAGCAGACAATCGGAGACCCAGTACTTC
.	once	TRBV9	TRBJ2-7	CASSPGAVSYEQYF	TGTGCCAGCAGCCCAGGAGCGGTGTCCTACGAGCAGTACTTC
.	once	TRBV28	TRBJ2-3	CASSLSRGGDTQYF	TGTGCCAGCAGTTTATCCAGGGGCGGGGATACGCAGTATTTT
.	.	TRBV19	TRBJ1-1	CASSIVTDLMNTEAFF	TGTGCCAGTAGTATTGTAACAGACCTCATGAACACTGAAGCTTTCTTT
.	.	TRBV11-3	TRBJ1-4	CASSLTGGEKLFF	TGTGCCAGCAGCTTAACGGGAGGCGAAAAACTGTTTTTT
.	.	TRBV5-1	TRBJ2-7	CASSSTGGTYEQYF	TGCGCCAGCAGCTCTACAGGCGGGACCTACGAGCAGTACTTC
.	.	TRBV19	TRBJ1-1	CASSLPSNTEAFF	TGTGCCAGTAGTCTCCCCTCGAACACTGAAGCTTTCTTT
TRBD2	.	TRBV11-3	TRBJ2-1	CASSLAGGRNEQFF	TGTGCCAGCAGCTTAGCGGGAGGAAGGAATGAGCAGTTCTTC
TRBD2	.	TRBV10-3	TRBJ2-5	CAIGIGGTSGQETQYF	TGTGCCATCGGGATTGGAGGGACTAGCGGGCAAGAGACCCAGTACTTC
TRBD2	.	TRBV6-5	TRBJ2-1	CASSYVAGESYNEQFF	TGTGCCAGCAGTTACGTTGCGGGAGAGTCCTACAATGAGCAGTTCTTC
.	.	TRBV7-9	TRBJ1-1	CASRGEYTEAFF	TGTGCCAGCAGGGGAGAGTACACTGAAGCTTTCTTT
.	.	TRBV19	TRBJ2-5	CASRGGSAGFGETQYF	TGTGCCAGTAGGGGAGGATCGGCGGGCTTCGGGGAGACCCAGTACTTC
TRBD1	.	TRBV29-1	TRBJ1-1	CSVESGQGASYAFF	TGCAGCGTTGAGTCGGGACAGGGGGCTTCTTATGCTTTCTTT
.	.	TRBV7-2	TRBJ2-3	CASSPYTDTQYF	TGTGCCAGCAGCCCTTATACAGATACGCAGTATTTT
.	.	TRBV18	TRBJ2-4	CASSPSPSGEVGIQYF	TGTGCCAGCTCACCATCACCTTCCGGGGAGGTGGGCATTCAGTACTTC
.	.	TRBV5-4	TRBJ2-1	CATTRTETNNEQFF	TGTGCCACGACCCGAACGGAGACCAACAATGAGCAGTTCTTC
.	.	TRBV5-1	TRBJ2-5	CASKPSEETQYF	TGCGCCAGCAAGCCCTCCGAAGAGACCCAGTACTTC
.	.	TRBV5-4	TRBJ2-2	CASSLDPGTNTGELFF	TGTGCCAGCAGCTTGGATCCCGGGACGAACACCGGGGAGCTGTTTTTT
.	.	TRBV6-5	TRBJ2-7	CASSYSPTRYEQYF	TGTGCCAGCAGTTACTCCCCCACGCGGTACGAGCAGTACTTC
.	.	TRBV11-2	TRBJ1-1	CASSLDLTEAFF	TGTGCCAGCAGCTTAGATCTGACTGAAGCTTTCTTT
.	.	TRBV20-1	TRBJ2-7	CSARGQTEQYF	TGCAGTGCTAGGGGCCAGACCGAGCAGTACTTC
.	.	TRBV5-1	TRBJ2-3	CASSLGQTTDTQYF	TGCGCCAGCAGCTTGGGACAGACCACAGATACGCAGTATTTT
.	.	TRBV5-1	TRBJ2-3	CASSLVQRNTDTQYF	TGCGCCAGCAGCTTGGTCCAGCGGAACACAGATACGCAGTATTTT
.	.	TRBV7-6	TRBJ1-4	CASSLREPNEKLFF	TGTGCCAGCAGCTTAAGGGAGCCCAATGAAAAACTGTTTTTT
.	.	TRBV6-5	TRBJ1-1	CASSYTGNTEAFF	TGTGCCAGCAGTTACACGGGGAACACTGAAGCTTTCTTT
.	.	TRBV15	TRBJ1-3	CATSKDISGNTIYF	TGTGCCACCAGCAAGGACATCTCTGGAAACACCATATATTTT
TRBD2	.	TRBV5-4	TRBJ2-4	CASSRPSGKNIQYF	TGTGCCAGCAGCCGGCCTAGCGGAAAAAACATTCAGTACTTC
TRBD1	once	TRBV11-2	TRBJ2-2	CASSLLNYRTGVTGELFF	TGTGCCAGCAGCTTATTGAACTATCGGACAGGGGTCACCGGGGAGCTGTTTTTT
TRBD2	.	TRBV28	TRBJ2-7	CASSPPTSGFYEQYF	TGTGCCAGCAGCCCCCCGACTAGCGGGTTTTACGAGCAGTACTTC
.	.	TRBV23-1	TRBJ2-2	CASSQRSFSNTGELFF	TGCGCCAGCAGTCAACGGTCTTTCTCGAACACCGGGGAGCTGTTTTTT